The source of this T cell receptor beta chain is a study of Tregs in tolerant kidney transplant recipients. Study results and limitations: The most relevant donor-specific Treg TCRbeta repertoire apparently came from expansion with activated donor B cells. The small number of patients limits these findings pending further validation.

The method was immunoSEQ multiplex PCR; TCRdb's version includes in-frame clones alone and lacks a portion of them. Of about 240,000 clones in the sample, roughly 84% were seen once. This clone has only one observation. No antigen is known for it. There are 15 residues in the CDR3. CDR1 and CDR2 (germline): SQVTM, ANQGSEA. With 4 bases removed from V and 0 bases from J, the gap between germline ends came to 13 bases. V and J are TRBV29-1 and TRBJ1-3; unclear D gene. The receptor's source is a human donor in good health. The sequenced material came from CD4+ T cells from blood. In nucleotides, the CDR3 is TGCAGCGTTGGAGCGAGGGAGGCCTCTGGAAACACCATATATTTT. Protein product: CSVGAREASGNTIYF.